This is a list of T cell receptor beta chains from one sample in a study of T cell repertoires in cytomegalovirus infection. TCRdb re-derived calls from the reads in MiXCR, one entry per CDR3 protein. The top ten hold less than 15% of the sample, which has just under 550,000 distinct CDR3 sequences, more than 25% seen once. Sample: PBMCs. These receptors were obtained from a human donor in good health (CMV status not recorded). Some clones in this sample may be carry-over from other donors' samples. The CDR3 runs from the conserved cysteine through the conserved F or W. Each record gives: CDR3 length, V gene, J gene, clone size, D gene, CDR3 protein, CDR3 DNA. D genes are given only for firm matches. Size tells how often a clone was seen (once, few, many) or the class of an expanded clone, and some rows leave it out.

17,TRBV7-9,TRBJ2-2,few,TRBD2,CASRPTSGDTPTGELFF,TGTGCCAGCAGACCGACTAGCGGAGATACCCCCACCGGGGAGCTGTTTTTT
19,TRBV24-1,TRBJ2-1,NA,TRBD2,CATSDISGRAVGSYNEQFF,TGTGCCACCAGTGATATTAGCGGGAGGGCCGTGGGCTCCTACAATGAGCAGTTCTTC
15,TRBV7-9,TRBJ1-1,many,NA,CASSLTGRGNTEAFF,TGTGCCAGCAGCTTAACAGGGAGGGGGAACACTGAAGCTTTCTTT
15,TRBV7-9,TRBJ2-1,NA,TRBD1,CASSLSQGARNEQFF,TGTGCCAGCAGCTTATCCCAGGGGGCCCGCAATGAGCAGTTCTTC
15,TRBV12-3/TRBV12-4,TRBJ1-1,NA,TRBD1,CASSFVPPGGSEAFF,TGTGCCAGCAGTTTTGTTCCCCCAGGGGGCTCTGAAGCTTTCTTT
14,TRBV6-6,TRBJ1-1,NA,TRBD1,CASRGTDRGTEAFF,TGTGCCAGCAGAGGGACAGACCGTGGCACTGAAGCTTTCTTT
18,TRBV7-2,TRBJ2-2,many,TRBD2,CASSLAGTSGGGAGELFF,TGTGCCAGCAGCTTAGCAGGGACTAGCGGAGGAGGGGCCGGGGAGCTGTTTTTT
17,TRBV24-1,TRBJ2-1,NA,TRBD1,CATSDNGQGANYNEQFF,TGTGCCACCAGTGACAACGGACAGGGGGCGAACTACAATGAGCAGTTCTTC
13,TRBV12-3/TRBV12-4,TRBJ2-2,NA,NA,CASSTTVTGELFF,TGTGCCAGCAGTACGACGGTCACCGGGGAGCTGTTTTTT
15,TRBV5-1,TRBJ2-3,NA,TRBD2,CASTIVAGGTDTQYF,TGCGCCAGCACAATAGTAGCGGGAGGGACAGATACGCAGTATTTT
15,TRBV10-3,TRBJ2-4,NA,NA,CAISESRQGKNIQYF,TGTGCCATCAGTGAGTCGAGGCAGGGGAAAAACATTCAGTACTTC
16,TRBV7-4,TRBJ2-3,few,NA,CASTRRPGALTDTQYF,TGTGCCAGCACCCGCCGACCGGGAGCGCTTACAGATACGCAGTATTTT
14,TRBV7-2,TRBJ2-5,many,TRBD2,CASRFSSGQETQYF,TGTGCCAGCCGATTCTCTAGCGGCCAAGAGACCCAGTACTTC
15,TRBV30,TRBJ1-6,NA,TRBD1,CAWSPPGTGNSPLHF,TGTGCCTGGAGTCCCCCCGGGACAGGGAATTCACCCCTCCACTTT
13,TRBV6-2/TRBV6-3,TRBJ2-4,NA,NA,CASSAISSTIQYF,TGTGCCAGCAGTGCCATCTCCAGTACCATTCAGTACTTC
13,TRBV10-2,TRBJ2-2,NA,NA,CASRNGNTGELFF,TGCGCCAGCCGGAACGGGAACACCGGGGAGCTGTTTTTT
16,TRBV6-2/TRBV6-3,TRBJ2-1,many,TRBD2,CASSYSELAGVGEQFF,TGTGCCAGCAGTTACTCGGAACTAGCGGGAGTCGGGGAGCAGTTCTTC
16,TRBV7-2,TRBJ2-2,NA,TRBD2,CASSWRPSGRPGELFF,TGTGCCAGCAGCTGGCGGCCTAGCGGGAGGCCGGGGGAGCTGTTTTTT
12,TRBV11-2,TRBJ2-5,NA,NA,CASSLVIQTQYF,TGTGCCAGCAGCTTAGTTATCCAGACCCAGTACTTC
14,TRBV6-2/TRBV6-3,TRBJ1-1,NA,NA,CASSRQTGYTEAFF,TGTGCCAGCAGCCGCCAGACAGGCTACACTGAAGCTTTCTTT
13,TRBV12-3/TRBV12-4,TRBJ1-4,NA,NA,CASSPTAGEKLFF,TGTGCCAGCAGCCCAACGGCAGGGGAAAAACTGTTTTTT
14,TRBV6-6,TRBJ1-4,few,NA,CASRSQGSNEKLFF,TGTGCCAGCAGGTCCCAGGGATCTAATGAAAAACTGTTTTTT
16,TRBV15,TRBJ2-6,few,NA,CATSRAGASGANVLTF,TGTGCCACCAGCAGAGCGGGGGCATCTGGGGCCAACGTCCTGACTTTC
16,TRBV12-3/TRBV12-4,TRBJ2-5,few,NA,CASRPDLGGVGETQYF,TGTGCCAGCAGGCCTGACCTAGGAGGGGTAGGGGAGACCCAGTACTTC
16,TRBV7-2,TRBJ1-2,NA,NA,CASSLESSRGAYGYTF,TGTGCCAGCAGCTTAGAATCGTCCAGGGGCGCCTATGGCTACACCTTC
16,TRBV5-8,TRBJ2-1,few,TRBD1,CASSYFYRGAYNEQFF,TGTGCCAGCAGCTACTTTTACAGGGGGGCCTACAATGAGCAGTTCTTC
15,TRBV24-1,TRBJ2-5,few,TRBD2,CATSDSSGFGETQYF,TGTGCCACCAGTGATTCTAGCGGGTTCGGGGAGACCCAGTACTTC
16,TRBV5-4,TRBJ2-1,NA,TRBD2,CASSLSGGPSYNEQFF,TGTGCCAGCAGCTTGTCGGGAGGGCCCTCCTACAATGAGCAGTTCTTC
15,TRBV7-9,TRBJ2-1,NA,TRBD2,CASTYSGSSYNEQFF,TGTGCCAGCACCTATAGCGGGAGCTCCTACAATGAGCAGTTCTTC
18,TRBV5-4,TRBJ2-2,few,NA,CASAKDSLTSALTGELFF,TGTGCCAGCGCAAAAGACAGTTTAACTTCCGCGCTCACCGGGGAGCTGTTTTTT
13,TRBV7-2,TRBJ2-7,NA,NA,CASSRSRIYEQYF,TGTGCCAGCAGCCGCTCGAGGATCTACGAGCAGTACTTC
15,TRBV7-2,TRBJ2-1,few,NA,CASSPGGSRKDEQFF,TGTGCCAGCAGCCCCGGCGGTAGCCGGAAAGATGAGCAGTTCTTC
15,TRBV12-3/TRBV12-4,TRBJ1-1,NA,NA,CASSRWGGPNTEAFF,TGTGCCAGCAGTAGATGGGGGGGACCGAACACTGAAGCTTTCTTT
13,TRBV25-1,TRBJ2-3,NA,NA,CASSVGQFPTQYF,TGTGCCAGCAGTGTCGGGCAGTTTCCTACGCAGTATTTT
17,TRBV5-8,TRBJ2-2,few,NA,CASSLGLKPQNTGELFF,TGTGCCAGCAGCTTGGGCTTGAAACCTCAAAACACCGGGGAGCTGTTTTTT
15,TRBV12-3/TRBV12-4,TRBJ2-7,NA,NA,CASRNTGKSPYEQYF,TGTGCCAGCAGGAACACAGGGAAGAGTCCCTACGAGCAGTACTTC
14,TRBV2,TRBJ1-5,NA,TRBD1,CASTGTGGGQPQHF,TGTGCCAGTACCGGGACAGGGGGCGGCCAGCCCCAGCATTTT
16,TRBV12-3/TRBV12-4,TRBJ1-1,NA,NA,CASSLALSRLNTEAFF,TGTGCCAGCAGTTTAGCGCTGTCCCGCCTGAACACTGAAGCTTTCTTT
15,TRBV14,TRBJ2-3,NA,TRBD2,CASSQLAGVGDTQYF,TGTGCCAGCAGCCAACTAGCGGGAGTTGGAGATACGCAGTATTTT
17,TRBV2,TRBJ2-1,many,TRBD1,CASNRRGGQGSYNEQFF,TGTGCCAGCAACAGACGAGGGGGACAGGGGTCCTACAATGAGCAGTTCTTC
15,TRBV5-5,TRBJ2-1,NA,TRBD2,CASSFFSGRAGEQFF,TGTGCCAGCAGCTTCTTTAGCGGGAGGGCCGGTGAGCAGTTCTTC
17,TRBV6-1,TRBJ2-6,many,TRBD2,CASSLAGRHSGANVLTF,TGTGCCAGCAGCCTAGCGGGACGGCACTCTGGGGCCAACGTCCTGACTTTC
16,TRBV7-2,TRBJ2-7,NA,TRBD1,CASSLGATGPSYEQYF,TGTGCCAGCAGCTTAGGAGCGACAGGGCCGTCCTACGAGCAGTACTTC
14,TRBV7-8,TRBJ1-5,NA,NA,CASSRAGERQPQHF,TGTGCCAGCAGCCGTGCAGGGGAGCGTCAGCCCCAGCATTTT
15,TRBV7-2,TRBJ2-2,many,TRBD1,CASRYKGARTGELFF,TGTGCCAGCAGATATAAGGGGGCGCGGACCGGGGAGCTGTTTTTT